The 30 T cell receptor beta chains listed next were all sequenced from one sample in a study of control samples from healthy donors and cancer patients. Generated by immunoSEQ multiplex PCR, the TCRdb table keeps only in-frame clones and is missing some. The sample shows 100,000 to 120,000 clones, 83% of them seen only once. Sequences were obtained from blood. Receptors were obtained from a woman between 45 and 60 years old in good health.

Comment on this clone: Other DNA sequences in this sample translate to the same CDR3. The V and J genes are TRBV7-9 and TRBJ1-1; D gene uncertain. The V gene lost 5 bases and the J gene lost 0 bases, with 10 bases spanning the gap. The CDR3 contains 14 residues. Per the germline V gene, CDR1 is SEHNR and CDR2 is FQNEAQ (reference sequence). The CDR3 region has the DNA TGTGCCAGCAGCCGTGGACGGTTGAACACTGAAGCTTTCTTT. It is translated as CASSRGRLNTEAFF. Full variable domain (rest looked up from reference TRBV7-9 and TRBJ1-1): DTGVSQNPRHKITKRGQNVTFRCDPISEHNRLYWYRQTLGQGPEFLTYFQNEAQLEKSRLLSDRFSAERPKGSFSTLEIQRTEQGDSAMYLCASSRGRLNTEAFFGQGTRLTVV.

This clone was counted a few times. This sequence joins TRBV29-1 and TRBJ1-1; D is ambiguous. Trimming removed 3 bases from V and 3 bases from J, with 14 bases in between. This CDR3 contains 14 residues. CDR1 is SQVTM and CDR2 is ANQGSEA in the germline V gene. CDR3 protein: CSVEVSGFHTEAFF. CDR3 sequence (DNA): TGCAGCGTTGAGGTTTCGGGCTTCCACACTGAAGCTTTCTTT.

This clone was seen once. The V gene is TRBV29-1, the J gene TRBJ2-7; no clear D gene. V shed 5 bases and J shed 6 bases, with 11 bases lying between them. Per the germline V gene, CDR1 is SQVTM and CDR2 is ANQGSEA. The CDR3 has 11 amino acids. The CDR3 reads CSVPLRGEQYF. The CDR3 nucleotides are TGCAGCGTTCCCCTTCGTGGCGAGCAGTACTTC.

This chain joins TRBV25-1 and TRBJ1-5, with 8 bases aligning to TRBD1. Germline V gene sequence: CDR1 MGHDK, CDR2 SYGVNS. The junction had 3 bases not matched to a gene; V was cut back by 4 bases and J by 7 bases. This CDR3 contains 13 residues. CDR3 sequence (DNA): TGTGCCAGCAGTGCAGGGGGCGAACAGCCCCAGCATTTT. It encodes CASSAGGEQPQHF.

This clone turned up a few times. The CDR3 sequence: CASRTGTGDQPQHF. DNA for the CDR3: TGCGCCAGCAGGACTGGGACAGGAGATCAGCCCCAGCATTTT. The V and J genes are TRBV5-1 and TRBJ1-5; 8 bases fit TRBD1. The germline gives CDR1 SGHRS, CDR2 YFSETQ. CDR3 length equals 14 residues. The V segment lost 5 bases and the J segment 5 bases; nucleotides outside the gene matches: 6.

The chain uses TRBV6-2 or TRBV6-3 and TRBJ2-2, with TRBD2 as a possible D gene (6 bases). V lost 3 bases and J 6 bases, leaving 14 bases between the germline ends. Germline CDR1 reads MNHEY; CDR2 reads SVGEGT. This CDR3 spans 15 amino acids. CDR3 nucleotides: TGTGCCAGCAGTTATGGGCGGGGTGGCGCCGGGGAGCTGTTTTTT. Amino acid sequence: CASSYGRGGAGELFF.

The V gene is TRBV28, the J gene TRBJ1-2; perhaps TRBD1 as D (6 bases). V lost 10 bases and J lost 0, with 18 bases in between. This CDR3 is built from 15 residues. Germline CDR1 reads MDHEN; CDR2 reads SYDVKM. The CDR3 bases are TGTGCCACCAGGGGTCTAAAAGGGGCTAACTATGGCTACACCTTC. It encodes CATRGLKGANYGYTF.

The chain carries TRBV5-5 and TRBJ2-7; D not certain. V was pared by 4 bases and J by 7 bases, with 18 bases between. CDR1 is SGHKS and CDR2 is YYEKEE in the germline V gene (reference sequence). CDR3 length equals 14 residues. CDR3 nucleotides: TGTGCCAGCAGCGGACCGGCGTCCGCCCTGGAGCAGTACTTC. Encoded protein: CASSGPASALEQYF.

The J gene is TRBJ2-3, the V gene TRBV11-2; 9 bases are a match to TRBD2. CDR1 and CDR2 (germline): SGHAT, FQNNGV. The V segment lost 4 bases and the J segment 4 bases; nucleotides outside the gene matches: 9. This CDR3 has 16 residues. CDR3 nucleotide sequence: TGTGCCAGCAGCTCCGCCGGGTTAGCGGGAGCAGATACGCAGTATTTT. It is translated as CASSSAGLAGADTQYF. Drawing the rest from reference TRBV11-2 and TRBJ2-3, the complete variable domain is EAGVAQSPRYKIIEKRQSVAFWCNPISGHATLYWYQQILGQGPKLLIQFQNNGVVDDSQLPKDRFSAERLKGVDSTLKIQPAKLEDSAVYLCASSSAGLAGADTQYFGPGTRLTVL.

J is TRBJ2-5 and V is TRBV11-3, with D perhaps matching TRBD1 or TRBD2 (5 bases each). Germline loops: CDR1 SGHNT, CDR2 YENEEA. The CDR3 contains 14 residues. The germline V and J ends were trimmed by 3 bases and 2 bases, with 10 bases remaining between them. Written as DNA, the CDR3 is TGTGCCAGCAGCTTCCGGGACCAGCAAGAGACCCAGTACTTC. As protein: CASSFRDQQETQYF.

The chain employs TRBV4-3 and TRBJ2-7; 9 bases are a match to TRBD1. Losses at the gene ends were 3 bases for V and 3 bases for J; bases not matched to a gene: 6. The CDR3 sequence is 15 residues long. The germline V gene has CDR1 LGHNA and CDR2 YSLEER. The CDR3 DNA sequence: TGCGCCAGCAGCCAGCAACAGGGGGCGGGCTACGAGCAGTACTTC. Residues: CASSQQQGAGYEQYF.

The genes are TRBV4-1 and TRBJ1-2; D is uncertain. CDR3 length: 16 amino acids. V lost 4 bases, J lost 0 bases, and 15 bases lay in between. From germline, CDR1 is MGHRA and CDR2 YSYEKL. In DNA form, the CDR3 reads TGCGCCAGCAGCCCCCTATTAACGCCAGCTAACTATGGCTACACCTTC. Its protein product is CASSPLLTPANYGYTF.

The chain is built from TRBV6-5 and TRBJ2-1, with 7 bases identical to TRBD2. The germline CDR1 and CDR2 sequences are MNHEY and SVGAGI. This CDR3 region has 15 residues. Trimming cost V 6 bases and J 0 bases; bases outside gene matches: 5. CDR3 coding DNA: TGTGCCAGCAGGGAGAGCGGGACCTCCTACAATGAGCAGTTCTTC. It encodes CASRESGTSYNEQFF.

This clone has at least ten counts. The chain links TRBV28 to TRBJ2-7, with D tentatively TRBD1 or TRBD2 (5 bases each). V gave up 5 bases and J gave up 0 bases, with 5 bases separating them. Germline-derived CDR1 and CDR2 are MDHEN and SYDVKM. The CDR3 is made up of 12 amino acids. The CDR3 protein is CASSGGSYEQYF. DNA of the CDR3: TGTGCCAGCAGTGGGGGCTCCTACGAGCAGTACTTC.

This sequence joins TRBV28 and TRBJ1-2; a possible D gene is TRBD1 (5 bases). V was clipped by 7 bases and J by 2 bases, with 14 bases between them. The V gene's germline CDR1 is MDHEN and CDR2 SYDVKM. The CDR3 is 14 amino acids. As DNA, the CDR3 is TGTGCCAGCACTTGGGGGAGACCGAACTATGGCTACACCTTC. It encodes CASTWGRPNYGYTF.

The rearrangement joins TRBV4-2 to TRBJ2-7; 8 bases agree with TRBD1. CDR1 is LGHNA and CDR2 is YNFKEQ in the germline V gene. Trimming at V came to 4 bases and at J to 2 bases, leaving 10 bases not matched to a gene. The CDR3 is 16 amino acids. In DNA, the CDR3 is TGTGCCAGCAGCCTACAGGGGGGCCAGGGCCCCTACGAGCAGTACTTC. Protein: CASSLQGGQGPYEQYF.

This chain connects TRBV6-5 to TRBJ1-1; 7 positions match TRBD1. CDR1 and CDR2 from the germline V gene are MNHEY and SVGAGI. The CDR3 spans 15 residues. Unmatched junction bases numbered 7, after V lost 2 bases and J lost 4 bases. CDR3: CASSYGTAFGTEAFF. The CDR3 DNA is TGTGCCAGCAGTTACGGGACAGCCTTTGGCACTGAAGCTTTCTTT.

As DNA, the CDR3 is TGTGCCAGCAGCTTAGCCAGGGAGCAAGAGACCCAGTACTTC. This gives the protein CASSLAREQETQYF. The chain couples TRBV7-9 to TRBJ2-5; D could derive from TRBD1 or TRBD2 (5 bases each). Deletions cut 0 bases from V and 2 bases from J, with 7 bases between. CDR1 is SEHNR and CDR2 is FQNEAQ in the germline V gene (reference sequence). The CDR3 extends over 14 amino acids.

The rearrangement uses TRBV4-2 and TRBJ2-7; D is unclear. Per the germline V gene, CDR1 is LGHNA and CDR2 is YNFKEQ. With 0 bases removed from V and 1 base from J, the gap between germline ends came to 7 bases. The CDR3 length is 14 residues. CDR3 region: CASSQDIHSYEQYF. As DNA, the CDR3 is TGTGCCAGCAGCCAAGACATCCATTCCTACGAGCAGTACTTC.

This rearrangement joins TRBV5-1 to TRBJ2-1, with 8 bases fitting TRBD2. The CDR3 consists of 14 residues. J lost 9 bases, V lost 0 bases, and 5 bases had no gene match. Germline CDR1 and CDR2: SGHRS and YFSETQ. The CDR3 coding sequence is TGCGCCAGCAGCTTGGGACTAGCGATAGGTGAGCAGTTCTTC. It specifies CASSLGLAIGEQFF.

V is TRBV24-1 and J is TRBJ1-6; D gene unclear. CDR1 is KGHDR, CDR2 SFDVKD, per germline. This CDR3 contains 14 residues. Trimming removed 7 bases from V and 13 bases from J, with 19 bases in between. CDR3 protein: CATRGRSSVKPLHF. The CDR3 region has the DNA TGTGCCACCAGGGGAAGGTCCTCCGTTAAGCCCCTCCACTTT.

The chain couples TRBV7-3 to TRBJ2-3, with 9 bases identical to TRBD2. The germline gives CDR1 SGHTA, CDR2 FQGTGA. CDR3 length: 16 amino acids. V was pared by 5 bases and J by 5 bases, with 11 bases of the junction left unmatched. The CDR3: CASSRRGGGAVDTQYF. The CDR3 DNA reads as TGTGCCAGCAGCCGCCGGGGCGGGGGGGCCGTAGATACGCAGTATTTT.

The chain links TRBV11-1 to TRBJ2-7; 12 bases are shared with TRBD2. Germline CDR1 and CDR2: SGHAT and FQDESV (reference sequence). Trimming took 5 bases from V and 4 from J; bases not matched to a gene: 6. CDR3 length: 15 residues. As DNA, the CDR3 is TGTGCCAGCAGCCTACAGACTAGCGGGGGTTACGAGCAGTACTTC. Amino acids: CASSLQTSGGYEQYF.

This chain links TRBV21-1 with TRBJ1-5; the D call in the table, TRBD1, was not verified against the DNA. TRBV21-1 represents a pseudogene. This CDR3 contains 13 residues. The CDR3 DNA reads as TGTGCCAGCCTCAGACACTCCAATCAGCCCCAGCATTTT. It encodes CASLRHSNQPQHF.

The rearrangement uses TRBV2 and TRBJ1-1, with D possibly matching TRBD1 (5 bases). The CDR3 contains 14 residues. Germline CDR1 and CDR2: SNHLY and FYNNEI. V gave up 6 bases and J gave up 5 bases, with 16 bases separating them. This CDR3 is CASRGRTGLTEAFF. As DNA, the CDR3 is TGTGCCAGCAGGGGACGTACTGGTCTAACTGAAGCTTTCTTT.

The chain employs TRBV7-2 and TRBJ2-2; 7 nucleotides align to TRBD2. The germline gives CDR1 SGHTA, CDR2 FQGNSA. The J segment lost 1 base and the V segment lost 1 base, leaving 3 bases of the junction unmatched. This CDR3 has 16 amino acids. The CDR3 spells CASSLGGGRNTGELFF. The CDR3 coding sequence is TGTGCCAGCAGCTTAGGGGGCGGGAGGAACACCGGGGAGCTGTTTTTT.

This chain joins TRBV24-1 and TRBJ2-5; 10 positions agree with TRBD1. Trimming cost V 3 bases and J 1 base; bases outside gene matches: 4. This CDR3 is built from 16 residues. Germline values: CDR1 KGHDR, CDR2 SFDVKD. The CDR3: CATSDPRTGGQETQYF. The CDR3 nucleotides are TGTGCCACCAGTGATCCGCGGACAGGGGGCCAAGAGACCCAGTACTTC.

The V gene is TRBV9, the J gene TRBJ2-7, with TRBD1 matching 8 bases. The CDR3 totals 15 residues. J gave up 3 bases and V 3 bases, and 8 bases lay outside the gene matches. CDR1 and CDR2 from the germline V gene are SGDLS and YYNGEE. The CDR3 nucleotides are TGTGCCAGCAGCGCCCAGGGGGCCTGGGGCTACGAGCAGTACTTC. Translation: CASSAQGAWGYEQYF.

The genes are TRBV5-1 and TRBJ2-1; D may be TRBD1 (6 bases). V shed 0 bases and J shed 9 bases, with 10 bases lying between them. Per germline, CDR1 SGHRS and CDR2 YFSETQ. There are 13 residues in the CDR3. The CDR3 DNA is TGCGCCAGCAGCTTGGACAGGGCGGGTGAGCAGTTCTTC. It yields the protein CASSLDRAGEQFF.

This clone was counted once. The chain recombines TRBV7-2 with TRBJ1-5; no definite D call. The CDR3 has 13 residues. Germline V lookup: CDR1 SGHTA, CDR2 FQGNSA. Trimming stripped 2 bases from V and 1 base from J, with 3 bases between. The DNA of the CDR3 is TGTGCCAGCAGCTTACACAGCAATCAGCCCCAGCATTTT. Protein product: CASSLHSNQPQHF.